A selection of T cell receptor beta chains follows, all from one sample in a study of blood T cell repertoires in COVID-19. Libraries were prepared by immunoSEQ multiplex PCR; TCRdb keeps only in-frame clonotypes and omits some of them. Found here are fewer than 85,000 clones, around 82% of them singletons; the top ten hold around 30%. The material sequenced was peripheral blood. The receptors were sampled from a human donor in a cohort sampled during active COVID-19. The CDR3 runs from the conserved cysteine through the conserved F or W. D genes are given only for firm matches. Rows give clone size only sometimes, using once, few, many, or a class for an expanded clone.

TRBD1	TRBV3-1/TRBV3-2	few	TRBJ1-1	TGTGCCAGCAGCCCGAAGACAGGGGGCAACACTGAAGCTTTCTTT	CASSPKTGGNTEAFF
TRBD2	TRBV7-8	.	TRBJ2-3	TGTGCCAGCAGCCCAGCCCCTAGCGGGGTCACAGATACGCAGTATTTT	CASSPAPSGVTDTQYF
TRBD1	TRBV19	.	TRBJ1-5	TGTGCCAGTAGTTGGACAGGGACCTTAAATCAGCCCCAGCATTTT	CASSWTGTLNQPQHF
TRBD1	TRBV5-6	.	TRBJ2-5	TGTGCCAGCAGCCGACAGGGGGAAGAGACCCAGTACTTC	CASSRQGEETQYF
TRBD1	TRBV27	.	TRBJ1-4	TGTGCCAGCAGTAGCCTCGGACAGGGGGGGACGGGAGGTGAAAAACTGTTTTTT	CASSSLGQGGTGGEKLFF
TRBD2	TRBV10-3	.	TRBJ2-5	TGTGCCATCAGTGAACCTAGCGGGGGTAGGGAGACCCAGTACTTC	CAISEPSGGRETQYF
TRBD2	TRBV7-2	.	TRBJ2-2	TGTGCCAGCAGCCCTCCCGGGAGGCGGATCACCGGGGAGCTGTTTTTT	CASSPPGRRITGELFF
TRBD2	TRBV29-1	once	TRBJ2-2	TGCAGCGTTAGCGGGGGGCAGTACACCGGGGAGCTGTTTTTT	CSVSGGQYTGELFF
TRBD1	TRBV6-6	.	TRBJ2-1	TGTGCCAGCAGCCGACAGGGGGCTTACAATGAGCAGTTCTTC	CASSRQGAYNEQFF
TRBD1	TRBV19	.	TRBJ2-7	TGTGCCAGTAGTGTACGACAGGGTAGGGTCTACGAGCAGTACTTC	CASSVRQGRVYEQYF
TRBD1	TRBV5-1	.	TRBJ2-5	TGCGCCAGCAGCCCGGGACAGGGATACGAGACCCAGTACTTC	CASSPGQGYETQYF
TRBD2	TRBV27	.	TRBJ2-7	TGTGCCAGCAGTTTAAGCGGGGGGGGCTACGAGCAGTACTTC	CASSLSGGGYEQYF
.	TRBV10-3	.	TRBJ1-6	TGTGCCATCAATTCAGAGGACAGTCATAATTCACCCCTCCACTTT	CAINSEDSHNSPLHF
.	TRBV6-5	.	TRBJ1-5	TGTGCCAGCAGTTACTCAGGGGAACAGGCCCCGAAGCATTTT	CASSYSGEQAPKHF
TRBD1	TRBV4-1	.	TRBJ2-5	TGCGCCAGCAGCCAGGGGGACAGGGACCAAGAGACCCAGTACTTC	CASSQGDRDQETQYF
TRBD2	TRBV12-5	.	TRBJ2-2	TGTGCTAGTGTCCCGGGCCGGGGGGCCGGGGAGCTGTTTTTT	CASVPGRGAGELFF
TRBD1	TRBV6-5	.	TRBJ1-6	TGTGCCAGCACCTGGACAGGGACTAATTCACCCCTCCACTTT	CASTWTGTNSPLHF
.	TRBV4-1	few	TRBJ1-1	TGCGCCAGCAGCCAAGTGGCCACCTCCACTGAAGCTTTCTTT	CASSQVATSTEAFF
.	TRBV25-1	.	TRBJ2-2	TGTGCCAGCAGTTCTATCGGGGAGCTGTTTTTT	CASSSIGELFF
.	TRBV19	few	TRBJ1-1	TGTGCCAGTAGTAGGCTCAACACTGAAGCTTTCTTT	CASSRLNTEAFF
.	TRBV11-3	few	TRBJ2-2	TGTGCCAGCAACATTGGCCTCAACACCGGGGAGCTGTTTTTT	CASNIGLNTGELFF
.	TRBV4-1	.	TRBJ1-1	TGCGCCAGCAGCCAAGAGTCTGCCAGGCGTAGAGACACTGAAGCTTTCTTT	CASSQESARRRDTEAFF
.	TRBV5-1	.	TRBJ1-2	TGCGCCAGCAGCAATCTCGCGGGAAACCAAAACTATGGCTACACCTTC	CASSNLAGNQNYGYTF
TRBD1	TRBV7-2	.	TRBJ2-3	TGTGCCAGCAGCTTAGCCGGGACAGGCTTGACAGATACGCAGTATTTT	CASSLAGTGLTDTQYF
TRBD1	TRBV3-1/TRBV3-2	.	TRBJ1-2	TGTGCCAGCAGCCAACGACAGGGGGCCTATGGCTACACCTTC	CASSQRQGAYGYTF
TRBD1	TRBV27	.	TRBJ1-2	TGTGCCAGCAGTTTACGACAGGGGTGGGGCTATGGCTACACCTTC	CASSLRQGWGYGYTF
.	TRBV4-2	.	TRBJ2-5	TGTGCCAGCAGCCAAGCGGGGATCCAAGAGACCCAGTACTTC	CASSQAGIQETQYF
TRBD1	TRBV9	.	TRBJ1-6	TGTGCCAGCAGCGTAGCGGCAGGGGGCAGGGATTCACCCCTCCACTTT	CASSVAAGGRDSPLHF
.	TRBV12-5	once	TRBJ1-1	TGTGCTAGTGGGAGAACCCGTAACACTGAAGCTTTCTTT	CASGRTRNTEAFF
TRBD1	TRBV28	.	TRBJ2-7	TGTGCCATCCTCGGACAGGGAAGGTACGAGCAGTACTTC	CAILGQGRYEQYF
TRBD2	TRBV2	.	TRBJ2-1	TGTGCCTTCGAAGCCAAGGGGACTAGCGGGGGAGGTGAGCAGTTCTTC	CAFEAKGTSGGGEQFF
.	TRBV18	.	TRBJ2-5	TGTGCCAGCACCCCTGGGACTTCCCAGAAGACCCAGTACTTC	CASTPGTSQKTQYF
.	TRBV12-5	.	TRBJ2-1	TGTGCTAGTGGTTTGGGGTCAGGCGAGCAGTTCTTC	CASGLGSGEQFF
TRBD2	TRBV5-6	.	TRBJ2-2	TGTGCCAGCAGCTTGTACGTTGTGGCGGGGGGATACACCGGGGAGCTGTTTTTT	CASSLYVVAGGYTGELFF
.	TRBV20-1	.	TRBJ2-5	TGCAGTGCTAGTGGGACAAACAAAGAGACCCAGTACTTC	CSASGTNKETQYF
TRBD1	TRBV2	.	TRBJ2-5	TGTGCCAGCAGCCCGACAGGGTTGCAAGAGACCCAGTACTTC	CASSPTGLQETQYF
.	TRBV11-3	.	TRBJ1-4	TGTGCCAGCAGCCCTCCTATCGGTGAAAAACTGTTTTTT	CASSPPIGEKLFF
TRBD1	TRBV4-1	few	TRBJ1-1	TGCGCCAGCAGCCAAGTCCTCGGACAGGGGGCGTTGAACACTGAAGCTTTCTTT	CASSQVLGQGALNTEAFF
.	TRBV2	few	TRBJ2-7	TGTGCCAGCAGTGAAGGACTGTACGAGCAGTACTTC	CASSEGLYEQYF
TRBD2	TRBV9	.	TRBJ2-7	TGTGCCAGCAGCGGTACTAGCGGGGCCTCCTACGAGCAGTACTTC	CASSGTSGASYEQYF
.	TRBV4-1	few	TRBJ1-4	TGCGCCAGCAGCCAGAAACTACCAACTAATGAAAAACTGTTTTTT	CASSQKLPTNEKLFF
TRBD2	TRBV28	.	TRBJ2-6	TGTGCCAGCAGGGAGGCGGGGGTTCTCTCTGGGGCCAACGTCCTGACTTTC	CASREAGVLSGANVLTF
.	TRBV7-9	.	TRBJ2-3	TGTGCCAGCAGCTTGAGCAGGGTCGGGGATACGCAGTATTTT	CASSLSRVGDTQYF
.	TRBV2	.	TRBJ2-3	TGTGCCAGCAGCGTGGACAGAAGTAGCACAGATACGCAGTATTTT	CASSVDRSSTDTQYF
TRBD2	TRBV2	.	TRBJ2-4	TGTGCCAGCAGTGAAGCGGCGGGGGTTCAGTACTTC	CASSEAAGVQYF
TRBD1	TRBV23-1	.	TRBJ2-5	TGCGCCAGCAGTCAATCGTCACAGGGGAAGTTAGAGACCCAGTACTTC	CASSQSSQGKLETQYF
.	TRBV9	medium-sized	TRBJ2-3	TGTGCCAGCAGCTCCTGGACAGCTAGCACAGATACGCAGTATTTT	CASSSWTASTDTQYF
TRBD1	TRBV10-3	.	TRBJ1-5	TGTGCCATCAGGGCCGGGACAGATAGCAATCAGCCCCAGCATTTT	CAIRAGTDSNQPQHF
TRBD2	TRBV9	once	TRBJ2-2	TGTGCCAGCAGCGTAGCTGTTCAAGCGGGGGCCGTCGGGGAGCTGTTTTTT	CASSVAVQAGAVGELFF
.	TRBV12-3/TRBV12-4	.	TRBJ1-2	TGTGCCAGCAGTTTCTTAACTAACTATGGCTACACCTTC	CASSFLTNYGYTF
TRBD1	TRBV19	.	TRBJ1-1	TGTGCCAGTAGTATCCTCGGACAGGGGGGGACTGAAGCTTTCTTT	CASSILGQGGTEAFF
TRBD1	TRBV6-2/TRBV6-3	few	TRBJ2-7	TGTGCCAGCAGTTACTCGACAGGGTTTCCCTACGAGCAGTACTTC	CASSYSTGFPYEQYF
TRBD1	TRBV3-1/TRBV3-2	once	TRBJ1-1	TGTGCCAGCAGCCAAGTCGGGTGGACAGGGGCGACTGAAGCTTTCTTT	CASSQVGWTGATEAFF
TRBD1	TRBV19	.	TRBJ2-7	TGTGCCAGTAGTGCCCGACAGGGGGCCTACGAGCAGTACTTC	CASSARQGAYEQYF
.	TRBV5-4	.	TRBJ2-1	TGTGCCAGCAGCCCCGTGGCCGGAGGTACCTACAATGAGCAGTTCTTC	CASSPVAGGTYNEQFF